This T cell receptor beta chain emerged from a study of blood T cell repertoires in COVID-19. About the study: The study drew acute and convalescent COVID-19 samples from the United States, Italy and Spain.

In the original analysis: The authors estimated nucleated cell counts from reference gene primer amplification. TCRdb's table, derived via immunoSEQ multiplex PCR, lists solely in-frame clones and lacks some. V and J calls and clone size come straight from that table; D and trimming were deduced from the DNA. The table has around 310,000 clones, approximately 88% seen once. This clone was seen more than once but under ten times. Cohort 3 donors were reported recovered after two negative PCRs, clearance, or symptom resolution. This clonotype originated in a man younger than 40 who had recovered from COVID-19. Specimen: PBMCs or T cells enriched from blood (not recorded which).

The CDR3 spells CASSRQASDYGYTF. Here the CDR3 DNA reads TGTGCCAGCAGTAGACAGGCCTCCGACTATGGCTACACCTTC. The chain joins TRBV6-5 to TRBJ1-2; perhaps TRBD1 as D (6 bases). The CDR3 has 14 amino acids. The V and J ends lost 5 bases and 3 bases respectively, with 13 bases between them. Germline assignment: CDR1 MNHEY and CDR2 SVGAGI.